The 32 T cell receptor beta chains reported below all come from one sample, sequenced in a study of blood T cell repertoires in COVID-19. TCRdb's table, derived via immunoSEQ multiplex PCR, lists solely in-frame clones and lacks some. Counted here are about 220,000 clones, 80% to 90% occurring once; the ten biggest clones make up 4.5% to 5.5%. The source material was peripheral blood. The receptors stem from a woman aged 55-75 years who had recovered from COVID-19.

V usage is TRBV3-1 (or the pseudogene TRBV3-2) and J usage is TRBJ1-2; no clear D. The CDR3 consists of 15 residues. Germline V lookup: CDR1 LGHDT, CDR2 YNNKEL (reference sequence). V lost 2 bases and J 8 bases, leaving 18 bases between the germline ends. DNA for the CDR3: TGTGCCAGCAGCCAACTCGCGCTTGAAAGCCCAGGCTACACCTTC. As protein: CASSQLALESPGYTF.

Only one count was recorded for this clone. The rearrangement joins TRBV29-1 to TRBJ1-1; D might be TRBD1 (5 bases). The CDR3 is 13 amino acids. V lost 7 bases to trimming and J lost 2 bases, with 14 bases between them. CDR1 is SQVTM, CDR2 ANQGSEA, per germline. CDR3 DNA sequence: TGCAGCGCCCCAGGGCGCAGCAACACTGAAGCTTTCTTT. Encoded protein: CSAPGRSNTEAFF.

The count of this clone is one. This specimen includes other DNA sequences encoding the same CDR3. This chain connects TRBV2 to TRBJ1-6; 8 positions match TRBD1. CDR3 length: 13 amino acids. The trim removed 9 bases at V and 7 bases at J, leaving 5 bases unmatched. Germline V lookup: CDR1 SNHLY, CDR2 FYNNEI. CDR3 sequence reads: CASGQGENSPLHF. For the CDR3, the DNA is TGTGCCAGTGGACAGGGAGAAAATTCACCCCTCCACTTT.

This chain connects TRBV6-5 to TRBJ2-7, with 8 bases fitting TRBD1. Looked up from germline, CDR1 is MNHEY and CDR2 is SVGAGI. CDR3 size: 15 residues. The trim removed 5 bases at V and 4 bases at J, leaving 10 bases unmatched. The CDR3 nucleotides are TGTGCCAGCAGTAAAACAGGGGGGTCTGCTTACGAGCAGTACTTC. Residues: CASSKTGGSAYEQYF.

The chain's CDR3 is CASSSSGGLTYEQYF. The CDR3 nucleotides are TGTGCCAGCAGCTCCAGCGGGGGACTTACCTACGAGCAGTACTTC. This chain links TRBV7-2 with TRBJ2-7; 8 bases line up with TRBD2. The germline V gene encodes CDR1 SGHTA and CDR2 FQGNSA. This CDR3 comprises 15 residues. V shed 4 bases, J shed 2 bases, and the junction held 7 bases outside the gene matches. The full variable domain, in which reference TRBV7-2 and TRBJ2-7 provide the parts outside the CDR3, is GAGVSQSPSNKVTEKGKDVELRCDPISGHTALYWYRQSLGQGLEFLIYFQGNSAPDKSGLPSDRFSAERTGGSVSTLTIQRTQQEDSAVYLCASSSSGGLTYEQYFGPGTRLTVT.

The chain joins TRBV27 to TRBJ2-3; possibly TRBD2 for D (5 bases). Germline loops: CDR1 MNHEY, CDR2 SMNVEV (reference sequence). The CDR3 extends over 17 amino acids. With 5 bases removed from V and 0 bases from J, the gap between germline ends came to 18 bases. In DNA form, the CDR3 reads TGTGCCAGCAGTCCACCCCCCCGGGTAGCGAGCACAGATACGCAGTATTTT. Translating it yields CASSPPPRVASTDTQYF.

This chain joins TRBV10-3 and TRBJ1-1; TRBD1 is a possible D gene (5 bases). Deletions cut 4 bases from V and 5 bases from J, with 11 bases between. The CDR3 consists of 13 residues. CDR1 and CDR2 (germline): ENHRY, SYGVKD. This chain's CDR3 is CAISGAGRTEAFF. The DNA of the CDR3 is TGTGCCATCAGTGGGGCGGGGCGAACTGAAGCTTTCTTT.

The chain recombines TRBV3-1 (or the pseudogene TRBV3-2) with TRBJ1-1, with 9 bases aligning to TRBD1. Germline V CDR1 and CDR2: LGHDT, YNNKEL (reference sequence). There are 14 residues in the CDR3. With V trimmed by 4 bases and J by 8 bases, 8 bases remained unmatched. The CDR3 sequence: CASSRGTGGIEAFF. CDR3 bases: TGTGCCAGCAGCCGAGGAACAGGGGGCATCGAAGCTTTCTTT.

The genes are TRBV7-2 and TRBJ1-6, with a possible D match to TRBD1 (5 bases). V was cut by 2 bases and J by 7 bases, with 9 bases left in between. CDR1 SGHTA and CDR2 FQGNSA come from the germline V gene. CDR3 length: 14 amino acids. The CDR3 loop is CASSLRRTNSPLHF. The CDR3 DNA reads TGTGCCAGCAGCTTAAGACGGACAAATTCACCCCTCCACTTT.

This clone was counted a single time. V usage is TRBV4-2 and J usage is TRBJ2-2; 7 positions agree with TRBD2. This CDR3 contains 13 residues. The germline V gene has CDR1 LGHNA and CDR2 YNFKEQ. The ends lost 8 bases at V and 6 bases at J; junction bases unmatched: 6. The DNA of the CDR3 is TGTGCCAGCGGACTAGAGGGGTCCGGGGAGCTGTTTTTT. Residues: CASGLEGSGELFF.

The chain carries TRBV6-1 and TRBJ1-5; D gene ambiguous. Germline V CDR1 and CDR2: MNHNS, SASEGT. The CDR3 totals 14 residues. V was shortened by 3 bases and J by 2 bases, with 8 bases between the two germline ends. The CDR3 here is CASSEPRGNQPQHF. The CDR3 nucleotides read TGTGCCAGCAGTGAGCCGAGAGGCAATCAGCCCCAGCATTTT.

The chain joins TRBV19 to TRBJ1-5; 7 bases map to TRBD1. The CDR3 sequence is 14 residues long. Trimming took 7 bases from V and 6 from J; bases not matched to a gene: 9. The germline CDR1 and CDR2 sequences are LNHDA and SQIVND (reference sequence). In nucleotides, the CDR3 is TGTGCCAGTAATCTCGGTCAGGGGGGTCAGCCCCAGCATTTT. The encoded protein is CASNLGQGGQPQHF.

CDR3 nucleotides: TGTGCCAGCAGCTCGAGGCGCGGACTAGCGGGGACGGGCGAGCAGTACTTC. Protein sequence: CASSSRRGLAGTGEQYF. The V gene is TRBV7-9, the J gene TRBJ2-7, with 12 nucleotides matching TRBD2. Per the germline V gene, CDR1 is SEHNR and CDR2 is FQNEAQ (reference sequence). The junction had 13 bases not matched to a gene; V was cut back by 4 bases and J by 6 bases. The CDR3 runs 17 residues.

V usage is TRBV5-5 and J usage is TRBJ1-4; 7 bases align to TRBD1. Germline assignment: CDR1 SGHKS and CDR2 YYEKEE (reference sequence). The CDR3 is 13 residues long. With V trimmed by 4 bases and J by 5 bases, 2 bases remained unmatched. The CDR3 reads CASSLTGNEKLFF. CDR3 sequence (DNA): TGTGCCAGCAGCCTGACAGGGAATGAAAAACTGTTTTTT.

V usage is TRBV11-2 and J usage is TRBJ1-1; the D gene is possibly TRBD1 (5 bases). V was trimmed by 2 bases and J by 0 bases, leaving 13 bases between them. The CDR3 consists of 16 residues. Germline CDR1 SGHAT, CDR2 FQNNGV. This chain's CDR3 is CASSLWSGGLNTEAFF. DNA of the CDR3: TGTGCCAGCAGCTTATGGAGCGGGGGATTGAACACTGAAGCTTTCTTT.

The chain combines TRBV7-6 with TRBJ2-3, with 7 bases fitting TRBD2. Germline V lookup: CDR1 SGHVS, CDR2 FNYEAQ. The CDR3 extends over 16 amino acids. J was trimmed by 1 base and V by 5 bases; bases with no gene match: 9. CDR3 sequence (DNA): TGTGCCAGCAGCCGAGAGAGCGGGGCCCGCACAGATACGCAGTATTTT. This codes for CASSRESGARTDTQYF.

The V and J genes are TRBV19 and TRBJ2-5; D possibly corresponds to TRBD2 (5 bases). The germline V gene has CDR1 LNHDA and CDR2 SQIVND (reference sequence). V was clipped by 7 bases and J by 5 bases, with 20 bases between them. The CDR3 runs to 15 residues. This CDR3 reads CASTTIGEGGETQYF. In DNA form, the CDR3 reads TGTGCCAGTACCACAATTGGGGAAGGCGGGGAGACCCAGTACTTC.

The rearrangement links TRBV18 to TRBJ2-3; perhaps TRBD2 as D (7 bases). Germline V gene lookup returns CDR1 KGHSH and CDR2 LQKENI. Trimming took off 6 bases at V and 4 bases at J, with 20 bases between the two ends. The CDR3 loop spans 16 amino acids. CDR3 in DNA: TGTGCCAGCTCCCTAAGGTCCCGGGGGGCGGCAGATACGCAGTATTTT. Translating gives CASSLRSRGAADTQYF.

This chain's CDR3 is CASSLTQGTGELFF. CDR3 nucleotides: TGTGCCAGCTCACTTACACAGGGGACCGGGGAGCTGTTTTTT. V is TRBV18 and J is TRBJ2-2; TRBD1 matches at 7 bases. The CDR3 covers 14 residues. The germline gives CDR1 KGHSH, CDR2 LQKENI. V was pared by 4 bases and J by 5 bases, with 4 bases of the junction left unmatched.

This clone came up once. The rearrangement links TRBV10-3 to TRBJ1-4, with 9 bases identical to TRBD1. The germline V gene encodes CDR1 ENHRY and CDR2 SYGVKD. The CDR3 is 16 amino acids. The J segment lost 5 bases and the V segment lost 2 bases, leaving 6 bases of the junction unmatched. This CDR3 is CAISETRTGVNEKLFF. CDR3 bases: TGTGCCATCAGTGAGACCCGGACAGGGGTGAATGAAAAACTGTTTTTT.

J is TRBJ2-2 and V is TRBV4-2; 11 bases line up with TRBD2. The CDR3 consists of 18 residues. V lost 1 base to trimming and J lost 1 base; unmatched junction nucleotides: 5. CDR1 and CDR2 (germline): LGHNA, YNFKEQ. Here the CDR3 reads CASSQGGLAVLNTGELFF. CDR3 in DNA: TGTGCCAGCAGCCAAGGGGGACTAGCGGTCTTGAACACCGGGGAGCTGTTTTTT.

The V call is TRBV6-6, the J call TRBJ2-4; maybe TRBD2 (5 bases). Germline loops: CDR1 MNHNY, CDR2 SVGAGI (reference sequence). The V end lost 6 bases, the J end lost 6 bases, and 12 bases lay between the germline ends. The CDR3 sequence is 13 residues long. This CDR3 is CASRHRGTNIQYF. The CDR3 DNA is TGTGCCAGCAGGCACCGGGGTACAAACATTCAGTACTTC.

This chain links TRBV29-1 with TRBJ1-2, with 7 bases fitting TRBD1. The CDR3 runs to 13 residues. Germline V gene lookup returns CDR1 SQVTM and CDR2 ANQGSEA. With V trimmed by 5 bases and J by 2 bases, 5 bases remained unmatched. CDR3 loop: CSVSRGPNYGYTF. The CDR3 coding sequence is TGCAGCGTTTCAAGGGGGCCAAACTATGGCTACACCTTC.

This chain links TRBV2 with TRBJ2-1, with 8 bases lining up with TRBD1. The CDR3 runs 12 residues. From germline, CDR1 is SNHLY and CDR2 FYNNEI. J gave up 8 bases and V 11 bases, and 8 bases lay outside the gene matches. CDR3 protein: CASSKTGDEQFF. The CDR3, as DNA: TGTGCCTCCAGCAAGACAGGGGATGAGCAGTTCTTC.

The table lists this clone with a count of one. V and J are TRBV4-3 and TRBJ1-2; D not certain. CDR3 length equals 15 residues. The germline V gene encodes CDR1 LGHNA and CDR2 YSLEER. V was trimmed by 1 base and J by 4 bases, leaving 13 bases between them. In DNA, the CDR3 is TGCGCCAGCAGCCAAGTAGAGGGTTCGGGCTATGGCTACACCTTC. The encoded protein is CASSQVEGSGYGYTF.

This chain connects TRBV27 to TRBJ2-1; 7 bases line up with TRBD1. The CDR3 extends over 14 amino acids. Per the germline V gene, CDR1 is MNHEY and CDR2 is SMNVEV (reference sequence). The junction had 8 bases not matched to a gene; V was cut back by 8 bases and J by 4 bases. CDR3 sequence reads: CASGGQQTYNEQFF. The DNA for the CDR3 is TGTGCCAGCGGGGGACAGCAGACTTACAATGAGCAGTTCTTC.

The chain carries TRBV2 and TRBJ2-2, with 9 bases fitting TRBD1. The CDR3 extends over 16 amino acids. Germline CDR1 and CDR2: SNHLY and FYNNEI. The ends lost 4 bases at V and 2 bases at J; junction bases unmatched: 5. CDR3 amino acids: CASSAWDRVNTGELFF. In DNA, the CDR3 is TGTGCCAGCAGTGCTTGGGACAGGGTCAACACCGGGGAGCTGTTTTTT. Drawing the rest from reference TRBV2 and TRBJ2-2, the complete variable domain is EPEVTQTPSHQVTQMGQEVILRCVPISNHLYFYWYRQILGQKVEFLVSFYNNEISEKSEIFDDQFSVERPDGSNFTLKIRSTKLEDSAMYFCASSAWDRVNTGELFFGEGSRLTVL.

V is TRBV9 and J is TRBJ1-1; D unresolved. CDR3 length: 13 amino acids. V was trimmed by 4 bases and J by 1 base, leaving 8 bases between them. Germline V gene sequence: CDR1 SGDLS, CDR2 YYNGEE. The CDR3 protein is CASSSAANTEAFF. Written as DNA, the CDR3 is TGTGCCAGCAGCTCAGCGGCGAACACTGAAGCTTTCTTT.

In its sample, this clone was seen a few times. The rearrangement joins TRBV12-3 or TRBV12-4 to TRBJ2-1; no definite D call. The CDR3 has 11 residues. The V end lost 3 bases, the J end lost 6 bases, and 3 bases lay between the germline ends. This CDR3 reads CASSFSNEQFF. CDR3 sequence (DNA): TGTGCCAGCAGTTTTAGCAATGAGCAGTTCTTC.

This chain uses TRBV27 with TRBJ2-5; perhaps TRBD1 as D (6 bases). V was cut by 6 bases and J by 5 bases, with 16 bases left in between. Germline values: CDR1 MNHEY, CDR2 SMNVEV (reference sequence). The CDR3 sequence is 14 residues long. CDR3 region: CASSPGQRGETQYF. DNA for the CDR3: TGTGCCAGCAGCCCAGGACAGCGAGGGGAGACCCAGTACTTC.

Regarding this clone: Other nucleotide sequences from this sample produce the same CDR3. The chain has TRBV9 and TRBJ1-5, with TRBD1 as a possible D gene (6 bases). Trimming cost V 0 bases and J 3 bases, with 10 bases left between them. The germline V gene has CDR1 SGDLS and CDR2 YYNGEE. The CDR3 is 15 amino acids. Written as DNA, the CDR3 is TGTGCCAGCAGCGTAGACGGACAGCCCAATCAGCCCCAGCATTTT. Translated, it gives CASSVDGQPNQPQHF.

V gene TRBV29-1 combines with J gene TRBJ2-1, with 7 nucleotides matching TRBD2. The V segment lost 8 bases and the J segment 5 bases; nucleotides outside the gene matches: 9. The CDR3 has 13 amino acids. The germline V gene has CDR1 SQVTM and CDR2 ANQGSEA. The CDR3 protein is CSTFRDYNNEQFF. The CDR3 region has the DNA TGCAGCACGTTCCGGGACTACAACAATGAGCAGTTCTTC.